Each of the 7 T cell receptor beta chains below was sequenced from the same sample in a study of blood T cell repertoires in COVID-19. Generated by immunoSEQ multiplex PCR, the TCRdb table keeps only in-frame clones and is missing some. Among about 170,000 clones listed, around 87% were seen once. Material: peripheral blood. These receptors originate from a woman of 80 years or more in a cohort sampled during active or convalescent COVID-19.

In its sample, this clone was seen once. V and J are TRBV7-9 and TRBJ1-3, with D possibly being TRBD1 (5 bases). CDR3 length: 16 amino acids. The germline V gene encodes CDR1 SEHNR and CDR2 FQNEAQ (reference sequence). Trimming removed 5 bases at V and 0 bases at J, with 14 bases between. CDR3 sequence reads: CASSHLRVISGNTIYF. The CDR3 DNA reads TGTGCCAGCAGCCACCTCAGGGTTATCTCTGGAAACACCATATATTTT.

The sample holds a few counts of this clone. The V and J genes are TRBV2 and TRBJ2-3, with D hard to call. The CDR3 extends over 13 amino acids. From germline, CDR1 is SNHLY and CDR2 FYNNEI. V lost 3 bases to trimming and J lost 4 bases, with 8 bases between them. The CDR3 here is CASSEGFSDTQYF. Here the CDR3 DNA reads TGTGCCAGCAGTGAGGGCTTTTCAGATACGCAGTATTTT.

This clone was recorded only once. The rearrangement joins TRBV7-9 to TRBJ2-3; TRBD2 agrees at 7 bases. Germline lookup yields CDR1 SEHNR and CDR2 FQNEAQ (reference sequence). The junction had 9 bases not matched to a gene; V was cut back by 1 base and J by 2 bases. CDR3 size: 17 residues. The CDR3 nucleotides read TGTGCCAGCAGCTTAGGAGGGTGGGGGGGAATCACAGATACGCAGTATTTT. Amino acid sequence: CASSLGGWGGITDTQYF.

The rearrangement joins TRBV7-2 to TRBJ1-2; no firm D call. The CDR3 consists of 12 residues. Germline V lookup: CDR1 SGHTA, CDR2 FQGNSA. V lost 5 bases and J 13 bases, leaving 17 bases between the germline ends. The CDR3 DNA reads as TGTGCCAGCAGCAAACGGGGTGGGCTCAGCACCTTC. Its protein product is CASSKRGGLSTF. Full variable domain (outside the CDR3, taken from reference TRBV7-2 and TRBJ1-2): GAGVSQSPSNKVTEKGKDVELRCDPISGHTALYWYRQSLGQGLEFLIYFQGNSAPDKSGLPSDRFSAERTGGSVSTLTIQRTQQEDSAVYLCASSKRGGLSTFGSGTRLTVV.

J is TRBJ2-2 and V is TRBV6-6; D might be TRBD2 (6 bases). CDR1 is MNHNY, CDR2 SVGAGI, per germline (reference sequence). The CDR3 covers 14 residues. V lost 7 bases to trimming and J lost 2 bases, with 11 bases between them. The CDR3 here is CASMRERNTGELFF. CDR3 in DNA: TGTGCCAGCATGCGGGAAAGAAACACCGGGGAGCTGTTTTTT.

The chain is built from TRBV10-3 and TRBJ2-1; 10 bases align to TRBD2. This CDR3 contains 16 residues. Germline-derived CDR1 and CDR2 are ENHRY and SYGVKD. Germline trimming cut 1 base from V and 4 bases from J; bases unmatched to any gene: 4. The CDR3 DNA follows: TGTGCCATCAGTGAGTTTGTACTAGCGGGGTACAATGAGCAGTTCTTC. Residues: CAISEFVLAGYNEQFF.

The J gene is TRBJ2-7, the V gene TRBV3-1 (or the pseudogene TRBV3-2), with D possibly being TRBD1 (6 bases). The CDR3 spans 14 residues. CDR1 is LGHDT, CDR2 YNNKEL, per germline (reference sequence). Between the trimmed V and J ends, which lost 2 bases and 3 bases, there was a span of 11 bases. Written as DNA, the CDR3 is TGTGCCAGCAGCCAAAACAGGGAGCTCTACGAGCAGTACGTC. Amino acid sequence: CASSQNRELYEQYV.